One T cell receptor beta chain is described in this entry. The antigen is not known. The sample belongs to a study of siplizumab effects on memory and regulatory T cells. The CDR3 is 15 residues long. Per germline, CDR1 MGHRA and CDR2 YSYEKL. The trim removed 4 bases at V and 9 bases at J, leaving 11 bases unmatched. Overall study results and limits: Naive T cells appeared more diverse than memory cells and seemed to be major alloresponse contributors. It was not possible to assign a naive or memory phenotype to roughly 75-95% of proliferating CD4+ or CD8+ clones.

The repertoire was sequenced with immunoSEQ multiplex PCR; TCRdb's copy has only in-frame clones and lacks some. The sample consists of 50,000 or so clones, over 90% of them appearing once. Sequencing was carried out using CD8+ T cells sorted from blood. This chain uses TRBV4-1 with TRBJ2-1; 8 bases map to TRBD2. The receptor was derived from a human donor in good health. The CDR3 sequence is CASSPGLGGRGEQFF. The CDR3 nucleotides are TGCGCCAGCAGCCCGGGACTAGGGGGGAGAGGTGAGCAGTTCTTC.